This T cell receptor beta chain emerged from a study of cytomegalovirus exposure and HLA in healthy donors. This PCR relied on a set of 60 Vbeta primers and 13 Jbeta primers. Sequencing used immunoSEQ multiplex PCR; TCRdb keeps in-frame clones, though not all of them. This table has 210,000 or so clones, 87% appearing once. Study-wide findings and caveats: The listing of roughly 160 TCR beta chains classed them as cytomegalovirus-associated. Reports showed the classifier diagnosing cytomegalovirus status with high specificity and sensitivity. In an earlier analysis, about 90% or about 30%: the productive usage of most TCR beta V segments.

V lost 0 bases to trimming and J lost 11 bases, with 11 bases between them. The CDR3 contains 14 residues. Germline V gene data show CDR1 as LGHNA and CDR2 as YSLEER. Note on this clone: Antigen unknown.

Sequences were obtained from PBMCs. The receptor comes from a man between 25 and 39 years old in good health and CMV-seronegative. The gene calls are TRBV4-3 and TRBJ1-6; no clear D gene. The CDR3 here is CASSQEGRIAPLHF. The CDR3 DNA follows: TGCGCCAGCAGCCAAGAAGGCAGGATTGCACCCCTCCACTTT.